The T cell receptor beta chain under discussion was sequenced for a study of blood T cell repertoires in COVID-19 (dated by TCRdb to the early 2020s). Background for the entire study: Samples covering the acute and convalescent phases of COVID-19 were provided by collaborators in the United States, Italy and Spain. Where available, HLA class I and class II types were obtained from metadata supplied by the sample provider rather than from assay-based typing. The dataset comprised deeply sampled blood TCRbeta repertoires from subjects exposed to, actively infected with, or recovered from COVID-19. The material from the prospective study consisted of cDNA or gDNA derived from T cells, B-cell-depleted T cells, or PBMCs. Sample metadata almost always included a de-identified subject ID, COVID-19 status, age in years and sex. The repertoires were made available in a free public database intended to serve as a resource for research on the immune response to SARS-CoV-2. Samples were obtained from the ongoing ImmuneRACE study (first 160 participants) and from about 1,300 subjects provided by 6 global collaborators. General conclusions and limits of the study: The amount of clinical and demographic metadata varied by source and participant and was provided uncurated.

The V and J ends are trimmed by 7 bases and 6 bases, leaving 16 bases between them. The CDR3, from cysteine to phenylalanine, totals 14 residues. Of the read, only the CDR3 DNA is kept; its 42 bases are in frame from base 1. The CDR1 and CDR2 encoded by the germline V gene are SGDLS and YYNGEE. As concerns this clone: Its target antigen remains unknown. One base away there is no much larger clone; base qualities are not given.

One collaborating source in Seattle enrolled patients while the patients were actively infected and followed the patients over time throughout the course of disease. Whole blood was collected in K2EDTA tubes by collaborating institutions according to the institutions' own protocols. For TCRbeta analysis, collaborators shipped samples in one of three forms: frozen whole blood, isolated PBMCs, or DNA extracted from either of those sample types. TCRbeta CDR3 regions were amplified from genomic DNA by means of the immunoSEQ Assay, a bias-controlled multiplex PCR. For the original study's pipeline: The number of nucleated cells in each sample was estimated from the amplification of reference gene primers within the assay. To quantify the absolute abundance of each unique TCRbeta CDR3 rearrangement, sequence reads were collapsed and filtered. Productive Simpson clonality was computed per sample as the square root of Simpson's diversity index over productive rearrangements. Held by TCRdb, this immuneACCESS table contains in-frame sequences only and omits some clones. Under half of the omission traces to an unresolved V gene where checked; the cause of the rest is unknown. Clone size and the V and J calls come from that table; the DNA yielded D and trimming. The sample table lists about 180,000 clones, 85% of them with a count of one. Over 15% of the sample rests with the top ten.

Material: peripheral blood. This TCR derives from a person in their 70s with COVID-19, enrolled during active disease. Recombination linked TRBV9 to TRBJ1-4; the D segment could be TRBD1, given 5 matching bases. The nucleotide sequence is given as TGTGCCAGCTCGAGAGGGGACTTGGATGAAAAACTGTTTTTT. Translated, this is CASSRGDLDEKLFF. The variable domain in full, with residues beyond the CDR3 obtained from the reference TRBV9 and TRBJ1-4 genes, is DSGVTQTPKHLITATGQRVTLRCSPRSGDLSVYWYQQSLDQGLQFLIQYYNGEERAKGNILERFSAQQFPDLHSELNLSSLELGDSALYFCASSRGDLDEKLFFGSGTQLSVL.